This T cell receptor beta chain appears in the sequencing data of a study of response to subunit inactivated influenza vaccine. Germline V gives CDR1 SEHNR, CDR2 FQNEAQ (reference sequence). The trim removed 8 bases at V and 8 bases at J, leaving 12 bases unmatched. CDR3 length equals 15 residues. TCRdb processed the RT-PCR reads anew with MiXCR; each CDR3 protein has one entry. The table records around 200,000 distinct CDR3 sequences, more than 10% of them present only once. Comment on this clonotype: A much larger clone lies a single base off, so this may be a read error.

The same data also went into a second study, on T cells expressing NK-cell markers. According to that study: TCR beta cDNA was generated via 5'RACE template switching incorporating UMIs. The leading position in the CD3+CD56-NKG2C+ fraction of four donors also went to these clonotypes.

The chain couples TRBV7-9 to TRBJ2-1; 10 nucleotides align to TRBD2. The source material was CD8+ T cells sorted from PBMCs, sampled roughly 12 days after vaccination. This TCR was recovered from a man aged 45-60 years who received an inactivated influenza vaccine. The CDR3 coding sequence is TGTGCCAGCCCAAAAAGCGGGAGGGATCTCGATGAGCAGTTCTTC. Translating it yields CASPKSGRDLDEQFF.